This T cell receptor (beta chain) was recorded in a study of cytomegalovirus exposure and HLA in healthy donors. Study information: Earlier, 100 million to 130 million unique TCR beta sequences were recovered from approximately 200 million T cells by an analysis.

The length of the CDR3 is 14 residues. The germline gives CDR1 SGHDT, CDR2 YYEEEE. The PCR employed 60 Vbeta primers together with 13 Jbeta primers. Only in-frame clones appear in the TCRdb table, and some are missing; sequencing was by immunoSEQ multiplex PCR. The repertoire holds 110,000 to 150,000 clones, with 60% to 85% as singletons. The TCR was taken from a man between 18 and 35 years old in good health and CMV-seronegative. The rearrangement joins TRBV5-6 to TRBJ2-5; 8 bases match TRBD1. Gene TRBJ2-7 matches the end of the DNA better, so the J call may be wrong. The sequenced sample was PBMCs. This CDR3 reads CASSSTGEAYEQYF. The CDR3 DNA sequence: TGTGCCAGCAGCTCGACAGGGGAGGCCTACGAGCAGTACTTC.